This T cell receptor (beta chain) stems from a study of T-cell reconstitution after alpha-beta-depleted transplantation in children. Study findings and constraints: Newly produced T cells mostly provided counts and TCRbeta diversity after one year, as hyperexpanded clones declined. Several hundred expanded graft clones reportedly supplied alpha-beta T cells about two months after transplant. In some patients, recipient T cells and intrathymic progenitors surviving conditioning explained high day-60 diversity.

This clonotype was picked up a small number of times. Its cognate antigen is unknown. CDR1 is DFQATT and CDR2 is SNEGSKA in the germline V gene (reference sequence). This CDR3 contains 14 residues. The J segment lost 5 bases and the V segment lost 3 bases, leaving 5 bases of the junction unmatched. As it was prepared, the TCRbeta library received unique molecular identifiers. MiXCR, run by TCRdb on the PCR reads, gives a single entry per CDR3 protein. This sample has under 450,000 distinct CDR3 sequences, with 15% to 20% found just once. This TCR was sampled from a boy under three years old who had a stem cell transplant for Wiskott-Aldrich syndrome, so the T cells may come from the graft donor. The sample here was PBMCs, mostly from graft donor cells, taken 360 days after TCRalphabeta/CD19-depleted stem cell transplant. The rearrangement links TRBV20-1 to TRBJ1-5, with TRBD1 matching over 9 bases. CDR3 DNA: TGCAGTGCTAGCGGGACAGGGATTTATCAGCCCCAGCATTTT. It encodes CSASGTGIYQPQHF.